The present T cell receptor beta chain was sequenced within a study of blood T cell repertoires in COVID-19. Study-level background: T cells, B-cell-depleted T cells, or PBMCs supplied cDNA or gDNA.

Unmatched junction bases numbered 19, after V lost 6 bases and J lost 5 bases. CDR3 length equals 19 residues. CDR1 and CDR2 (germline): LNHDA, SQIVND (reference sequence). Clones were read by immunoSEQ multiplex PCR, and TCRdb kept only the in-frame ones, dropping some. The sample consists of about 160,000 clones, under 80% of them appearing once. The sequence was collected from a man in his sixties or seventies with acute or convalescent COVID-19. The chain has TRBV19 and TRBJ2-7; 13 nucleotides align to TRBD2. Sequencing was carried out using peripheral blood. CDR3 in DNA: TGTGCCAGTAGATTGACCGGGACAGGGGCACTAGCGGGAGGGCACGAGCAGTACTTC. This translates into CASRLTGTGALAGGHEQYF.